This TCR beta chain derives from a study of blood T cell repertoires in COVID-19 (dated by TCRdb to the early 2020s). General notes on the study: The collaborator samples originated in the United States, Italy and Spain and spanned the acute and convalescent phases of COVID-19. A freely available public database, intended as a resource for researchers studying the immune response to SARS-CoV-2, is where the repertoires were released. The material from the prospective study consisted of cDNA or gDNA derived from T cells, B-cell-depleted T cells, or PBMCs. Deeply sampled blood TCRbeta repertoires from subjects exposed to, actively infected with, or recovered from COVID-19 were included in the dataset. Nearly every sample came with metadata listing a de-identified subject ID, COVID-19 status, age in years and sex. Where available, HLA class I and class II types were obtained from metadata supplied by the sample provider rather than from assay-based typing. Samples came from the ongoing ImmuneRACE study (first 160 participants) plus 1,254 subjects from 6 global collaborators. The paper as a whole reports these results and caveats: The quantity of clinical and demographic metadata differed by source and by participant and was supplied without curation.

The collaborating institutions used their own protocols to collect whole blood in K2EDTA tubes. Collaborator samples were shipped for TCRbeta analysis as frozen whole blood, isolated PBMCs, or DNA extracted from either sample type. The immunoSEQ Assay, a bias-controlled multiplex PCR, was used to amplify TCRbeta CDR3 regions from genomic DNA. The study's own analysis went as follows. The number of nucleated cells in each sample was estimated from the amplification of reference gene primers within the assay. To quantify the absolute abundance of each unique TCRbeta CDR3 rearrangement, sequence reads were collapsed and filtered. For each sample, productive Simpson clonality was calculated as the square root of Simpson's diversity index over productive rearrangements. This is the immuneACCESS table as TCRdb keeps it, with only in-frame sequences that have V and J called. A part of the clones is gone; compared with another copy, unresolved V genes explain less than half, and the rest is unexplained. That table supplies the V and J calls and clone size; D and trimming were determined from the DNA. The sample contains around 300,000 clones, less than 90% of them found a single time. Roughly 13% of the sample belongs to the ten largest clones.

Unmatched junction bases come to 16, with V trimmed by 5 bases and J by 9 bases. From its cysteine to its phenylalanine, the CDR3 spans 16 amino acids. Only CDR3 DNA remains: 48 bases, in frame from the first base. Taken from the germline V gene, the CDR1 and CDR2 loops are SGHRS and YFSETQ. In regard to this clone: The antigen it binds to is not known. No qualities accompany the bases; no much larger clone lies one base away.

This clonotype was obtained from a human donor in a cohort sampled during active COVID-19. This sequence uses TRBV5-1 and TRBJ2-1; TRBD2 agrees with 8 junctional bases. Sequencing was carried out using peripheral blood. Here is the DNA: TGCGCCAGCAGAGTTGCTCCAGCGGGAGTTCGGGGTGAGCAGTTCTTC. Its amino acids are CASRVAPAGVRGEQFF.